A selection of T cell receptor beta chains follows, all from one sample in a study of blood T cell repertoires in COVID-19. Data came from immunoSEQ multiplex PCR; TCRdb stores just in-frame clones and leaves some out. The sample yields 300,000 to 400,000 clones, about 86% seen once. Sequencing was performed on PBMCs or T cells enriched from blood (not recorded which). Source of these receptors: a woman in her forties with acute COVID-19. Each CDR3 is given with its conserved first and last residue. The order of the fields is CDR3 protein, CDR3 DNA, D gene, J gene, V gene, clone size. D genes are given only for firm matches. Rows may omit the clone size; those that give it use once, few, many or a size class.

CASSFGLNTEAFF,TGTGCCAGCAGTTTTGGCCTGAACACTGAAGCTTTCTTT,-,TRBJ1-1,TRBV27,few
CASSLERGGDEKLFF,TGTGCCAGCAGCTTAGAGCGAGGGGGGGATGAAAAACTGTTTTTT,-,TRBJ1-4,TRBV7-8,-
CASKDGTQTTDTQYF,TGCGCCAGCAAAGACGGGACACAGACCACAGATACGCAGTATTTT,-,TRBJ2-3,TRBV4-1,-
CASSLLGQDSGNTIYF,TGTGCCAGCAGCCTACTGGGACAGGACTCTGGAAACACCATATATTTT,TRBD1,TRBJ1-3,TRBV3-1/TRBV3-2,-
CASSQDTIGAANTGELFF,TGCGCCAGCAGCCAAGATACGATAGGGGCAGCGAACACCGGGGAGCTGTTTTTT,-,TRBJ2-2,TRBV4-1,-
CASSREGGTEAFF,TGTGCCAGCAGCCGAGAGGGGGGCACTGAAGCTTTCTTT,-,TRBJ1-1,TRBV3-1/TRBV3-2,-
CASSLAGGSNEKLFF,TGTGCCAGCAGCTTGGCGGGGGGGTCGAATGAAAAACTGTTTTTT,-,TRBJ1-4,TRBV5-4,-
CASSQDWSGSSYEQYF,TGTGCCAGCAGCCAAGATTGGAGCGGAAGCTCCTACGAGCAGTACTTC,-,TRBJ2-7,TRBV4-2,-
CATSDWKAGGPLEQFF,TGTGCCACCAGTGATTGGAAAGCGGGAGGGCCTCTTGAGCAGTTCTTC,TRBD2,TRBJ2-1,TRBV24-1,-
CASSLQGNSYEQYF,TGTGCCAGCAGCTTGCAGGGGAACTCCTACGAGCAGTACTTC,-,TRBJ2-7,TRBV5-5,-
CASRLDRVANQPQHF,TGTGCCAGCAGGCTAGACCGGGTCGCCAATCAGCCCCAGCATTTT,-,TRBJ1-5,TRBV6-5,-
CASSSSGTSSTGELFF,TGTGCCAGCAGTTCCTCCGGGACTAGCAGCACCGGGGAGCTGTTTTTT,TRBD2,TRBJ2-2,TRBV27,few
CASSPRGGSHFEQYF,TGTGCCAGCAGTCCCCGGGGCGGGAGTCACTTCGAGCAGTACTTC,TRBD2,TRBJ2-7,TRBV3-1/TRBV3-2,-
CASSQGAQEGAGTF,TGTGCCAGCAGCCAAGGGGCACAGGAGGGGGCGGGGACCTTC,TRBD1,TRBJ1-2,TRBV4-2,few
CASSPGAFSGANVLTF,TGTGCCAGCAGCCCTGGGGCTTTCTCTGGGGCCAACGTCCTGACTTTC,-,TRBJ2-6,TRBV5-8,-
CASSQEGAATYGYTF,TGTGCCAGCAGCCAAGAGGGGGCGGCGACCTATGGCTACACCTTC,-,TRBJ1-2,TRBV4-2,once
CASSTHSGGETQYF,TGTGCCAGCAGCACACACTCCGGAGGGGAGACCCAGTACTTC,-,TRBJ2-5,TRBV9,-
CASSPGTSGNQETQYF,TGTGCCAGCAGTCCCGGGACTAGCGGGAACCAAGAGACCCAGTACTTC,TRBD2,TRBJ2-5,TRBV5-4,few
CATSVTPNEKLFF,TGTGCCACCAGCGTCACTCCTAATGAAAAACTGTTTTTT,-,TRBJ1-4,TRBV15,few
CASSYQGFQYNEQFF,TGTGCCAGCAGCTATCAGGGGTTCCAATACAATGAGCAGTTCTTC,-,TRBJ2-1,TRBV6-6,-
CAIRGQPGQPQHF,TGTGCCATCCGGGGACAGCCGGGCCAGCCCCAGCATTTT,TRBD1,TRBJ1-5,TRBV28,once
CASSLGAGTGWRNEQFF,TGTGCCAGCAGCTTAGGGGCAGGGACAGGGTGGAGGAATGAGCAGTTCTTC,TRBD1,TRBJ2-1,TRBV7-9,-
CASSLAGGGTIYEQFF,TGTGCCAGCAGCTTGGCCGGGGGGGGGACTATCTATGAGCAGTTCTTC,TRBD2,TRBJ2-1,TRBV5-4,-
CAISVLAGSSTDTQYF,TGTGCCATCAGTGTACTAGCGGGGTCTAGCACAGATACGCAGTATTTT,TRBD2,TRBJ2-3,TRBV10-3,-
CASSLAGGPYNEQFF,TGTGCCAGCAGCTTAGCGGGAGGGCCCTATAATGAGCAGTTCTTC,TRBD2,TRBJ2-1,TRBV11-2,-
CASSNPVETQYF,TGTGCCAGCAGTAACCCAGTGGAGACCCAGTACTTC,-,TRBJ2-5,TRBV6-2/TRBV6-3,-
CASRGTGVNEQFF,TGTGCCAGCCGGGGGACAGGGGTCAATGAGCAGTTCTTC,TRBD1,TRBJ2-1,TRBV6-5,-
CASSLRTGGGTEAFF,TGTGCCAGCAGCCTGCGGACAGGGGGAGGCACTGAAGCTTTCTTT,TRBD1,TRBJ1-1,TRBV5-4,once
CASSMWAGETGANVLTF,TGTGCCAGTAGTATGTGGGCAGGGGAGACTGGGGCCAACGTCCTGACTTTC,-,TRBJ2-6,TRBV19,-
CASSPLWGLASYNEQFF,TGTGCCAGCAGCCCGTTATGGGGACTAGCGTCGTACAATGAGCAGTTCTTC,TRBD2,TRBJ2-1,TRBV9,few
CSASRKGRGIYEQYF,TGCAGTGCTAGTCGGAAGGGTAGGGGAATCTACGAGCAGTACTTC,-,TRBJ2-7,TRBV20-1,-
CASSPRQGTGELFF,TGTGCCAGCTCACCGAGACAGGGGACCGGGGAGCTGTTTTTT,TRBD1,TRBJ2-2,TRBV18,-
CASSFTGVVYNTEAFF,TGTGCCAGCAGTTTTACAGGGGTAGTGTATAACACTGAAGCTTTCTTT,TRBD1,TRBJ1-1,TRBV28,-
CASSPGGQGKNIQYF,TGTGCCAGCAGCCCCGGGGGACAGGGTAAAAACATTCAGTACTTC,TRBD1,TRBJ2-4,TRBV28,-
CASSQDTTKNIQYF,TGTGCCAGCAGCCAAGACACTACCAAAAACATTCAGTACTTC,-,TRBJ2-4,TRBV4-2,-
CASSAGTSGGAKDTQYF,TGTGCCAGCAGCGCGGGGACTAGCGGGGGGGCTAAGGATACGCAGTATTTT,TRBD2,TRBJ2-3,TRBV9,-
CASSPRGQGANTQYF,TGTGCCAGCAGCCCCCGGGGACAGGGGGCAAATACGCAGTATTTT,TRBD1,TRBJ2-3,TRBV11-1,-
CTSSQPPSGGGNEQFF,TGCACCAGCAGCCAGCCGCCTAGCGGGGGTGGCAATGAGCAGTTCTTC,-,TRBJ2-1,TRBV1,-
CASSDEGGAYEQYF,TGTGCCAGCAGTGATGAAGGGGGGGCCTACGAGCAGTACTTC,-,TRBJ2-7,TRBV6-1,-
CASHVGGYGYTF,TGTGCCAGCCACGTTGGGGGGTATGGCTACACCTTC,-,TRBJ1-2,TRBV6-5,-
CASSIQGLGYTF,TGTGCCAGCAGTATACAGGGTCTTGGCTACACCTTC,-,TRBJ1-2,TRBV12-3/TRBV12-4,-
CASSLAGNNSPLHF,TGTGCCAGCAGCCTTGCAGGGAACAATTCACCCCTCCACTTT,-,TRBJ1-6,TRBV6-6,once
CASSRVGGETNEKLFF,TGTGCCAGCAGCCGTGTGGGAGGGGAGACTAATGAAAAACTGTTTTTT,-,TRBJ1-4,TRBV11-2,-
CASRTGQGSPNTIYF,TGCGCCAGCAGGACAGGACAGGGCTCGCCAAACACCATATATTTT,TRBD1,TRBJ1-3,TRBV10-1,-
CASSQNPSNQPQHF,TGTGCCAGCAGCCAAAATCCTAGCAATCAGCCCCAGCATTTT,-,TRBJ1-5,TRBV28,-
CASSSRSQGISYGYTF,TGTGCCAGCAGTTCCCGATCACAGGGGATAAGCTACGGCTACACCTTC,TRBD1,TRBJ1-2,TRBV27,-
CASSPKAGWSTEAFF,TGTGCCAGCAGCCCGAAGGCGGGGTGGAGCACTGAAGCTTTCTTT,-,TRBJ1-1,TRBV13,-
CASSEAGGPNTQYF,TGCGCCAGCAGTGAGGCGGGAGGGCCCAATACGCAGTATTTT,TRBD2,TRBJ2-3,TRBV10-2,-
CASSTGRGPASSGANVLTF,TGTGCCAGCAGCACCGGCAGGGGGCCGGCCTCCTCTGGGGCCAACGTCCTGACTTTC,TRBD1,TRBJ2-6,TRBV7-2,-